A single sample is the source of the 32 T cell receptor beta chains below, sequenced in a study of metastatic and nonmetastatic thyroid tumors. Thyroid surgery was performed in patients who had received no treatment beforehand. TCRdb re-analyzed the PCR reads through MiXCR. The sample records 30,000 to 40,000 clones, roughly a sixth being singletons. The sample comprised blood. Receptors were obtained from a male donor with papillary thyroid cancer or a benign thyroid nodule (not recorded which). Some clones in this sample may be carry-over from other donors' samples.

This clone was seen ten or more times. The rearrangement links TRBV4-2 to TRBJ2-7, with D possibly being TRBD2 (7 bases). V was trimmed by 0 bases and J by 7 bases, leaving 13 bases between them. The germline gives CDR1 LGHNA, CDR2 YNFKEQ. The length of the CDR3 is 14 residues. The CDR3 coding sequence is TGTGCCAGCAGCCAAGATTCGGGGGGCGGGGAGCAGTACTTC. This translates into CASSQDSGGGEQYF.

This clone was seen a few times. Mismatch with germline at one junction end may stem from a read error. This chain links TRBV6-2 or TRBV6-3 with TRBJ1-1; D remains unclear. This CDR3 contains 14 residues. Germline lookup yields CDR1 MNHEY and CDR2 SVGEGT. The CDR3 DNA reads as TGCGCCAGCAGTTATAAAGGGTCTGACACTGAAGCTTTCTTT. Its protein product is CASSYKGSDTEAFF.

In this sample, this clone is medium-sized. The chain uses TRBV27 and TRBJ2-3; possibly TRBD2 for D (6 bases). The CDR3 is 13 amino acids. The germline V and J ends were trimmed by 4 bases and 5 bases, with 10 bases remaining between them. Looked up from germline, CDR1 is MNHEY and CDR2 is SMNVEV (reference sequence). CDR3 nucleotide sequence: TGTGCCAGCAGTTCGTGGGGGGAAGATACGCAGTATTTT. It codes for CASSSWGEDTQYF.

This clone was picked up many times. This chain joins TRBV5-6 and TRBJ2-3; TRBD2 aligns across 15 bases. V gave up 2 bases and J gave up 1 base; unmatched junction bases: 5. The CDR3 runs 18 residues. Germline lookup yields CDR1 SGHDT and CDR2 YYEEEE. The CDR3 loop reads CASSLRRTSGRGTDTQYF. DNA for the CDR3: TGTGCCAGCAGCTTACGGCGGACTAGCGGGAGGGGCACAGATACGCAGTATTTT.

The chain recombines TRBV2 with TRBJ1-6; TRBD1 matches at 9 bases. CDR1 and CDR2 from the germline V gene are SNHLY and FYNNEI. With V trimmed by 6 bases and J by 7 bases, 7 bases remained unmatched. This CDR3 spans 15 amino acids. CDR3 DNA: TGTGCCAGCAGGACTAACAGGGGGCGAAATTCACCCCTCCACTTT. It codes for CASRTNRGRNSPLHF. The full variable domain, completed using reference TRBV2 and TRBJ1-6, is EPEVTQTPSHQVTQMGQEVILRCVPISNHLYFYWYRQILGQKVEFLVSFYNNEISEKSEIFDDQFSVERPDGSNFTLKIRSTKLEDSAMYFCASRTNRGRNSPLHFGNGTRLTVT.

V gene TRBV19 combines with J gene TRBJ2-7; TRBD1 aligns across 7 bases. Per the germline V gene, CDR1 is LNHDA and CDR2 is SQIVND (reference sequence). The CDR3 totals 14 residues. V dropped 8 bases and J dropped 2; count of bases not matched to a gene: 9. The CDR3 DNA reads TGTGCCAGTTTTGGGGGACAGCCACCCTACGAGCAGTACTTC. As protein: CASFGGQPPYEQYF.

This clone occurred many times. The genes are TRBV2 and TRBJ2-1; D uncertain. Per the germline V gene, CDR1 is SNHLY and CDR2 is FYNNEI. The CDR3 covers 13 residues. V was clipped by 4 bases and J by 4 bases, with 8 bases between them. The CDR3 DNA sequence: TGTGCCAGCAGTGGTCAGCTATACAATGAGCAGTTCTTC. This sequence encodes CASSGQLYNEQFF.

This clone was observed many times. V is TRBV12-5 and J is TRBJ1-1; D is unclear. Between the trimmed V and J ends, which lost 3 bases and 6 bases, there was a span of 8 bases. Germline CDR1 reads LGHNT; CDR2 reads FRNRAP. The CDR3 has 12 amino acids. CDR3 amino acids: CASGLTRAEAFF. The CDR3 DNA reads TGTGCTAGTGGTTTAACGCGGGCTGAAGCTTTCTTT.

This clone was observed a handful of times. The chain recombines TRBV6-1 with TRBJ1-5, with D possibly matching TRBD1 (6 bases). The ends were cut back, 6 bases at V and 2 bases at J, with 11 bases in the middle. CDR3 size: 14 residues. Germline V gives CDR1 MNHNS, CDR2 SASEGT. The chain's CDR3 is CASRPQGGNQPQHF. The CDR3 region has the DNA TGTGCCAGCAGACCACAGGGTGGCAATCAGCCCCAGCATTTT.

This clone was counted only a few times. This sequence joins TRBV10-3 and TRBJ2-2; maybe TRBD1 (6 bases). CDR3 size: 13 residues. Germline lookup yields CDR1 ENHRY and CDR2 SYGVKD. The V end lost 4 bases, the J end lost 7 bases, and 10 bases lay between the germline ends. The CDR3 is CAISAGEHGELFF. Here the CDR3 DNA reads TGTGCCATCAGTGCAGGGGAACACGGGGAGCTGTTTTTT.

This clone was seen repeatedly, ten times or more. The chain recombines TRBV19 with TRBJ2-3, with D perhaps matching TRBD1 or TRBD2 (5 bases each). The V end was cut by 7 bases, the J end by 5 bases, with 10 bases between. Germline lookup yields CDR1 LNHDA and CDR2 SQIVND (reference sequence). The CDR3 consists of 12 residues. CDR3 protein: CASKGTLDTQYF. CDR3 sequence (DNA): TGTGCCAGTAAGGGGACGTTAGATACGCAGTATTTT.

This clone is medium-sized in the sample. The chain links TRBV24-1 to TRBJ2-1; D gene ambiguous. The CDR3 has 14 amino acids. Between the trimmed V and J ends, which lost 6 bases and 5 bases, there was a span of 13 bases. CDR1 is KGHDR and CDR2 is SFDVKD in the germline V gene. CDR3 region: CATSPTTANNEQFF. The CDR3 nucleotides read TGTGCCACCAGTCCGACAACAGCAAACAATGAGCAGTTCTTC.

This clone occurred a few times. This chain uses TRBV10-2 with TRBJ2-2; no clear D. Germline CDR1 reads WSHSY; CDR2 reads SAAADI. The CDR3 sequence is 14 residues long. V lost 7 bases and J lost 6, with 15 bases in between. CDR3: CASNLTSVSGELFF. CDR3 sequence (DNA): TGCGCCAGCAATTTAACATCGGTGTCCGGGGAGCTGTTTTTT.

This clone was recorded at least ten times. The V gene is TRBV2, the J gene TRBJ2-7; TRBD1 is a possible D gene (6 bases). This CDR3 has 14 residues. CDR1 and CDR2 (germline): SNHLY, FYNNEI. Between the trimmed V and J ends, which lost 3 bases and 3 bases, there was a span of 12 bases. CDR3 nucleotides: TGTGCCAGCAGTGATCAGGGACAAGGCTACGAGCAGTACTTC. Its translation is CASSDQGQGYEQYF.

This clone was found a few times. The chain recombines TRBV27 with TRBJ2-3, with TRBD2 identical over 11 bases. This CDR3 comprises 16 residues. From germline, CDR1 is MNHEY and CDR2 SMNVEV (reference sequence). Unmatched junction bases numbered 11, after V lost 8 bases and J lost 4 bases. CDR3 in DNA: TGTGCCAGCGACAGTCAACTAGCGGGGGCCTCAGATACGCAGTATTTT. This translates into CASDSQLAGASDTQYF.

This clone was detected ten times or more. The rearrangement joins TRBV11-3 to TRBJ1-1; 9 nucleotides agree with TRBD1. Germline CDR1 SGHNT, CDR2 YENEEA. This CDR3 spans 14 amino acids. Trimming took 5 bases from V and 10 from J; bases not matched to a gene: 11. This CDR3 reads CASSLGQGRFGAFF. The CDR3 DNA reads TGTGCCAGCAGCCTGGGACAGGGCCGGTTTGGAGCTTTCTTT.

The chain links TRBV6-1 to TRBJ2-6; D not resolved. The CDR3 runs 14 residues. Between the trimmed V and J ends, which lost 6 bases and 2 bases, there was a span of 8 bases. Germline V CDR1 and CDR2: MNHNS, SASEGT. CDR3 DNA: TGTGCCAGCAGGGCATTCGCTGGGGCCAACGTCCTGACTTTC. Translated, it gives CASRAFAGANVLTF.

In its sample, this clone was seen many times. This sequence joins TRBV29-1 and TRBJ2-1, with TRBD2 matching over 9 bases. Per germline, CDR1 SQVTM and CDR2 ANQGSEA. After removal of 4 bases from V and 5 bases from J, the junction contained 6 bases not matched to a gene. The CDR3 covers 14 residues. The CDR3, as DNA: TGCAGCGTTGGCGGGAGGGAAGCTAACAATGAGCAGTTCTTC. It codes for CSVGGREANNEQFF.

The sample holds many counts of this clone. CDR3 nucleotides: TGTGCCAGTAGTCCGGGGAAAACTAATTCACCCCTCCACTTT. Translation gives CASSPGKTNSPLHF. The chain is built from TRBV19 and TRBJ1-6; D is uncertain. Germline assignment: CDR1 LNHDA and CDR2 SQIVND (reference sequence). This CDR3 is 14 amino acids long. V lost 5 bases and J lost 6, with 11 bases in between. Full variable domain (outside the CDR3, taken from reference TRBV19 and TRBJ1-6): DGGITQSPKYLFRKEGQNVTLSCEQNLNHDAMYWYRQDPGQGLRLIYYSQIVNDFQKGDIAEGYSVSREKKESFPLTVTSAQKNPTAFYLCASSPGKTNSPLHFGNGTRLTVT.

The CDR3 protein is CASSNMQGLMLYF. In nucleotides, the CDR3 is TGTGCCAGCAGCAATATGCAGGGACTGATGCTCTACTTC. V and J are TRBV7-2 and TRBJ2-7; D possibly corresponds to TRBD2 (6 bases). The CDR3 is made up of 13 amino acids. Germline CDR1 and CDR2: SGHTA and FQGNSA. The V gene lost 5 bases and the J gene lost 13 bases, with 21 bases spanning the gap.

This chain connects TRBV12-3 or TRBV12-4 to TRBJ2-2; tentatively, D is TRBD1 (5 bases). Trimming cost V 5 bases and J 6 bases, with 16 bases left between them. The CDR3 is 15 residues long. The CDR3 loop reads CASSNTPLRAGELFF. The DNA for the CDR3 is TGTGCCAGCAGTAATACACCCCTCAGGGCCGGGGAGCTGTTTTTT.

This clone showed up many times. CDR3 in amino acids: CASSPGPYTGELFF. As DNA, the CDR3 is TGTGCCAGTAGTCCCGGACCGTACACCGGGGAGCTGTTTTTT. The rearrangement joins TRBV19 to TRBJ2-2, with no clear D. The V gene lost 5 bases and the J gene lost 3 bases, with 10 bases spanning the gap. The CDR3 is 14 amino acids. The V gene's germline CDR1 is LNHDA and CDR2 SQIVND (reference sequence). The variable domain in full, with the rest retrieved from reference TRBV19 and TRBJ2-2, is DGGITQSPKYLFRKEGQNVTLSCEQNLNHDAMYWYRQDPGQGLRLIYYSQIVNDFQKGDIAEGYSVSREKKESFPLTVTSAQKNPTAFYLCASSPGPYTGELFFGEGSRLTVL.

CDR3: CASAYGDTLPYEQYF. The DNA for the CDR3 is TGTGCCAGCGCTTACGGGGACACACTACCCTACGAGCAGTACTTC. The chain uses TRBV7-9 and TRBJ2-7; perhaps TRBD1 as D (6 bases). Looked up from germline, CDR1 is SEHNR and CDR2 is FQNEAQ (reference sequence). This CDR3 comprises 15 residues. The V end lost 8 bases, the J end lost 2 bases, and 19 bases lay between the germline ends.

This clone has only a few counts. This chain joins TRBV27 and TRBJ1-6, with a weak D call TRBD1 (6 bases). The germline CDR1 and CDR2 sequences are MNHEY and SMNVEV (reference sequence). The CDR3 covers 15 residues. V was cut by 1 base and J by 4 bases, with 8 bases left in between. As DNA, the CDR3 is TGTGCCAGCAGTTTATGGGGACAATATAATTCACCCCTCCACTTT. Amino acid sequence: CASSLWGQYNSPLHF.

This clone was observed at least ten times. The chain employs TRBV5-6 and TRBJ1-1; D may be TRBD1 (6 bases). CDR1 is SGHDT and CDR2 is YYEEEE in the germline V gene. Trimming removed 4 bases from V and 1 base from J, with 8 bases in between. The CDR3 runs to 13 residues. CDR3 loop: CASSQGSNTEAFF. The CDR3 nucleotides read TGTGCCAGCAGCCAGGGGTCGAACACTGAAGCTTTCTTT.

This clone has at least ten counts. This sequence joins TRBV4-1 and TRBJ2-7; 8 positions match TRBD2. Germline CDR1 reads MGHRA; CDR2 reads YSYEKL. CDR3 length: 15 amino acids. The trim removed 4 bases at V and 0 bases at J, leaving 5 bases unmatched. This chain's CDR3 is CASSPTGTSSYEQYF. CDR3 nucleotides: TGCGCCAGCAGCCCAACCGGGACTAGCTCCTACGAGCAGTACTTC.

This clone was seen ten or more times. V and J are TRBV20-1 and TRBJ2-1; the match to TRBD2 covers 13 bases. The CDR3 runs to 18 residues. The V gene's germline CDR1 is DFQATT and CDR2 SNEGSKA (reference sequence). V lost 0 bases, J lost 2 bases, and 7 bases stayed unmatched. The CDR3 is CSARDGKGLAGTYNEQFF. In DNA, the CDR3 is TGCAGTGCTAGAGATGGTAAGGGACTAGCGGGAACCTACAATGAGCAGTTCTTC.

Only a few counts were recorded for this clone. One end of the junction varies from germline; a read error may be responsible. V and J are TRBV6-1 and TRBJ1-2; 9 positions match TRBD1. The germline CDR1 and CDR2 sequences are MNHNS and SASEGT. This CDR3 comprises 17 residues. The CDR3 nucleotides read TGTGCCAGCAGTGAAGCGTTCGTTTTTCGGGACAGGGCTGGCAACACCTTC. Protein: CASSEAFVFRDRAGNTF.

This clone was seen ten or more times. The chain couples TRBV20-1 to TRBJ1-5, with D perhaps TRBD1 (5 bases). Germline V gene lookup returns CDR1 DFQATT and CDR2 SNEGSKA (reference sequence). The CDR3 covers 14 residues. V lost 2 bases and J lost 4, with 12 bases in between. The CDR3, as DNA: TGCAGTGCTAGAAGGGACTGGGGAAATCAGCCCCAGCATTTT. Residues: CSARRDWGNQPQHF.

The table lists this clone with many counts. V gene TRBV7-3 combines with J gene TRBJ2-1; TRBD1 is a possible D gene (7 bases). Germline V gene sequence: CDR1 SGHTA, CDR2 FQGTGA. The ends were cut back, 6 bases at V and 4 bases at J, with 28 bases in the middle. This CDR3 contains 19 residues. Written as DNA, the CDR3 is TGTGCCAGCAGACTCCCAAGGATCCAGGGGGGCGGTAAATACAATGAGCAGTTCTTC. This encodes CASRLPRIQGGGKYNEQFF.

This clone has at least ten counts. As DNA, the CDR3 is TGTGCCTGGCAACAATCCGAGCAGTACTTC. As protein: CAWQQSEQYF. The V call is TRBV30, the J call TRBJ2-7; D is unresolved. Germline loops: CDR1 GTSNPN, CDR2 SVGIG (reference sequence). The V and J ends lost 5 bases and 6 bases respectively, with 8 bases between them. The CDR3 runs to 10 residues.

This clone was picked up a small number of times. A read error may be the cause here, since a much bigger clone is one base away. The chain couples TRBV2 to TRBJ2-3; the match to TRBD1 covers 9 bases. The CDR3 sequence is 14 residues long. Trimming at V came to 7 bases and at J to 13 bases, leaving 15 bases not matched to a gene. Germline assignment: CDR1 SNHLY and CDR2 FYNNEI. The CDR3, as DNA: TGTGCCAGCAAGGGGCCCTCAACAGGGGGCGTTAAGTATTTT. It specifies CASKGPSTGGVKYF.